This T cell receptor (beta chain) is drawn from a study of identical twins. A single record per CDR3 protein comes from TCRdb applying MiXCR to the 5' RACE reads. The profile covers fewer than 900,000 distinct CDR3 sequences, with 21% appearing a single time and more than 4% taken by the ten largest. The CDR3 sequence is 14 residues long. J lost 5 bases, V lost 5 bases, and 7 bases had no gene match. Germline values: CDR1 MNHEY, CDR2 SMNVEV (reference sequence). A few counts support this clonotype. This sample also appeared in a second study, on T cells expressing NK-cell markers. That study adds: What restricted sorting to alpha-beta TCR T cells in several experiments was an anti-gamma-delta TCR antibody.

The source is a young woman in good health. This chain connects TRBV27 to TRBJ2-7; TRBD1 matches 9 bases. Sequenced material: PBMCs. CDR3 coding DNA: TGTGCCAGCAGTATGCCGGGACAGGGTCACGAGCAGTACTTC. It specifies CASSMPGQGHEQYF.